The entry that follows covers one TCR beta chain sequence. This record belongs to a study of blood T cell repertoires in COVID-19. Clones were sequenced by immunoSEQ multiplex PCR, and TCRdb holds only the in-frame ones, with some missing. The table lists some 250,000 clones, roughly 76% of them singletons. Germline-derived CDR1 and CDR2 are LNHDA and SQIVND (reference sequence). V was clipped by 3 bases and J by 7 bases; unmatched bases: 11. This CDR3 contains 17 residues. This clonotype originated in a woman at least 80 years old with COVID-19, enrolled during active disease. The sample comprised peripheral blood. This chain joins TRBV19 and TRBJ1-6; 8 nucleotides align to TRBD1. CDR3 in DNA: TGTGCCAGTAGTATCGTGTCTGGGACAGGAATGAATTCACCCCTCCACTTT. Amino acids: CASSIVSGTGMNSPLHF.